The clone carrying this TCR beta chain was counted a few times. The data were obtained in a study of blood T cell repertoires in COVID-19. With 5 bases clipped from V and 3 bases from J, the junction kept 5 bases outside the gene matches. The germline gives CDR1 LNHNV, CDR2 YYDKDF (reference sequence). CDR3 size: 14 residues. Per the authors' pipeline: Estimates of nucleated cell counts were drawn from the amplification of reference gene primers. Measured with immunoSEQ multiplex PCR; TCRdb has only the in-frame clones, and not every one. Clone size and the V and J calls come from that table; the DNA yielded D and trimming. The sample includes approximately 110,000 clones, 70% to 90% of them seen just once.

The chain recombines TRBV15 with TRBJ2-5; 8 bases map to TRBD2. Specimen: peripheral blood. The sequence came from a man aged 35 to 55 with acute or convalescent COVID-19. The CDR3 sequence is CATSHGGAEETQYF. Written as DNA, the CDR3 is TGTGCCACCAGCCACGGGGGGGCGGAAGAGACCCAGTACTTC.